In its sample, the clone carrying this TCR beta chain was seen many times. Its antigen is not known. These data originate in a study of response to subunit inactivated influenza vaccine. Broader study findings: Seasonal influenza vaccination, on each occasion, was suggested by the authors to recruit few new T cells.

TCRdb re-derived calls from the RT-PCR reads in MiXCR, one entry per CDR3 protein. Here the sample spans about 650,000 distinct CDR3 sequences, 12% to 15% being singletons. The CDR3 runs to 15 residues. Per the germline V gene, CDR1 is SGHRS and CDR2 is YFSETQ. V was cut by 4 bases and J by 6 bases, with 17 bases left in between. This specimen was PBMCs from blood, taken 14 to 15 days before vaccination. The chain employs TRBV5-1 and TRBJ2-1; a weak D match, TRBD1 (6 bases). The clonotype was recovered from a man between 50 and 59 years old who received an inactivated influenza vaccine. The CDR3: CASSLVRGNINEQFF. The CDR3 nucleotides are TGCGCCAGCAGCCTGGTCAGGGGCAACATCAATGAGCAGTTCTTC.